Listed here are 25 T cell receptor beta chains from one sample, sequenced in a study of GPR56 and killer-like receptors on CD4 memory cells. TCRdb reprocessed the reads, keeping one entry per CDR3 protein, no DNA. The sample features over 1,400 distinct CDR3 sequences, with less than 15% in its top ten. Cells were FACS-enriched into one of five CD4+ populations defined by killer cell lectin-like receptor and GPR56 expression. The sample comprised memory CD4+ T cells from blood. These receptors all come from a human donor in good health.

Judged by frequency, this clonotype is medium-sized. This rearrangement joins TRBV6-2 or TRBV6-3 to TRBJ1-1; TCRdb's D call, TRBD1, is unchecked because there is no DNA. The CDR3 consists of 16 residues. CDR1 is MNHEY, CDR2 SVGEGT, per germline. CDR3 region: CASSTTGGRGTAEAFF.

This chain connects TRBV6-5 to TRBJ2-7; the D gene TCRdb calls, TRBD1, cannot be checked with no DNA. CDR3 length: 14 amino acids. Germline-derived CDR1 and CDR2 are MNHEY and SVGAGI. The CDR3 loop reads CASNRGQSSYEQYF.

CDR3 sequence reads: CASSPEGRATEAFF. This chain links TRBV7-3 with TRBJ1-1. This CDR3 region has 14 residues. Germline CDR1 reads SGHTA; CDR2 reads FQGTGA. Full variable domain (outside the CDR3, taken from reference TRBV7-3 and TRBJ1-1): GAGVSQTPSNKVTEKGKYVELRCDPISGHTALYWYRQSLGQGPEFLIYFQGTGAADDSGLPNDRFFAVRPEGSVSTLKIQRTERGDSAVYLCASSPEGRATEAFFGQGTRLTVV.

This clonotype is identified as medium-sized (0.01 to 0.1%) from frequency. This chain links TRBV5-6 with TRBJ2-5; the D gene TCRdb calls, TRBD1, cannot be checked with no DNA. The CDR3 is 14 residues long. CDR1 and CDR2 from the germline V gene are SGHDT and YYEEEE. CDR3 sequence: CASSLGTGPETQYF.

By frequency, this clonotype registers medium-sized. This chain uses TRBV30 with TRBJ2-3; the D call from TCRdb, TRBD1, cannot be confirmed without DNA. The CDR3 sequence is 13 residues long. Germline CDR1 is GTSNPN and CDR2 is SVGIG (reference sequence). The chain's CDR3 is CAWSAGGIDTQYF.

The chain recombines TRBV19 with TRBJ1-4; TCRdb selects TRBD1, and the lack of DNA leaves this call unchecked. Per germline, CDR1 LNHDA and CDR2 SQIVND (reference sequence). The length of the CDR3 is 15 residues. CDR3 residues: CASSRGWDRIEKLFF.

This clonotype ranks as medium-sized in terms of frequency. The chain links TRBV5-4 to TRBJ2-5. There are 13 residues in the CDR3. Germline CDR1 SGHNT, CDR2 YYREEE (reference sequence). CDR3 in amino acids: CASSLNFMETQYF. Filled out from reference TRBV5-4 and TRBJ2-5, the complete variable domain reads ETGVTQSPTHLIKTRGQQVTLRCSSQSGHNTVSWYQQALGQGPQFIFQYYREEENGRGNFPPRFSGLQFPNYSSELNVNALELDDSALYLCASSLNFMETQYFGPGTRLLVL.

The V and J genes are TRBV12-5 and TRBJ1-2; TCRdb outputs TRBD1, but without DNA this stays unchecked. CDR3 length: 17 amino acids. Germline V gene sequence: CDR1 LGHNT, CDR2 FRNRAP. This CDR3 is CASGLVYGQGGDYGYTF. The whole variable domain, filled in from reference TRBV12-5 and TRBJ1-2, reads DARVTQTPRHKVTEMGQEVTMRCQPILGHNTVFWYRQTMMQGLELLAYFRNRAPLDDSGMPKDRFSAEMPDATLATLKIQPSEPRDSAVYFCASGLVYGQGGDYGYTFGSGTRLTVV.

By frequency, this clonotype is medium-sized. The genes are TRBV10-3 and TRBJ2-7; the TRBD1 assignment by TCRdb is unverifiable without DNA. This CDR3 region has 14 residues. Germline lookup yields CDR1 ENHRY and CDR2 SYGVKD. The CDR3 protein is CAIRSGTGSYEQYF.

This clonotype is identified as medium-sized from frequency. The chain couples TRBV12-3 or TRBV12-4 to TRBJ1-2. CDR3 length equals 14 residues. The CDR3 reads CASSFGSFNYGYTF.

The V call is TRBV20-1, the J call TRBJ1-2; the TCRdb call, TRBD1, lacks DNA for checking. The germline V gene has CDR1 DFQATT and CDR2 SNEGSKA (reference sequence). This CDR3 is 12 amino acids long. CDR3 protein: CSARGQVFGYTF.

V gene TRBV20-1 combines with J gene TRBJ1-4; TCRdb designates TRBD1, a call that cannot be tested without DNA. The CDR3 extends over 16 amino acids. The V gene's germline CDR1 is DFQATT and CDR2 SNEGSKA (reference sequence). The CDR3 spells CSARGLGTGMVEKLFF.

The rearrangement uses TRBV12-3 or TRBV12-4 and TRBJ1-4; lacking DNA, the TRBD1 call made by TCRdb goes unchecked. CDR3 size: 13 residues. The CDR3 loop is CASSLGTGVDLFF.

CDR3 loop: CASRVDSTDTQYF. This chain joins TRBV5-1 and TRBJ2-3. CDR3 length: 13 amino acids. Germline V gene sequence: CDR1 SGHRS, CDR2 YFSETQ.

The chain carries TRBV10-1 and TRBJ1-2. Germline CDR1 is WNHNN and CDR2 is SYGVQD (reference sequence). This CDR3 spans 14 amino acids. CDR3 sequence: CHYKSLRTNYGYTF.

This clonotype is called medium-sized (0.01 to 0.1%) based on its frequency. This sequence joins TRBV28 and TRBJ1-2; lacking DNA, the TRBD1 call made by TCRdb goes unchecked. The germline V gene has CDR1 MDHEN and CDR2 SYDVKM. CDR3 length equals 13 residues. CDR3: CASSGDRPYGYTF.

The chain recombines TRBV20-1 with TRBJ2-1; absent DNA, TCRdb's TRBD1 call cannot be checked. From germline, CDR1 is DFQATT and CDR2 SNEGSKA (reference sequence). This CDR3 is built from 17 residues. The CDR3 loop reads CSARDQGGRSSYNEQFF.

This clonotype counts as medium-sized (0.01 to 0.1%) by frequency. V is TRBV12-3 or TRBV12-4 and J is TRBJ2-1; TCRdb's D gene call, TRBD2, goes unchecked for lack of DNA. The CDR3 length is 14 residues. Here the CDR3 reads CASSLGGRDNEQFF.

J is TRBJ2-7 and V is TRBV9; the D call from TCRdb, TRBD1, cannot be confirmed without DNA. CDR3 size: 13 residues. The germline gives CDR1 SGDLS, CDR2 YYNGEE. The CDR3 loop reads CASSVDQGGEQYF. Combining the CDR3 with reference TRBV9 and TRBJ2-7 gives the whole variable domain DSGVTQTPKHLITATGQRVTLRCSPRSGDLSVYWYQQSLDQGLQFLIQYYNGEERAKGNILERFSAQQFPDLHSELNLSSLELGDSALYFCASSVDQGGEQYFGPGTRLTVT.

The V gene is TRBV20-1, the J gene TRBJ1-6. The CDR3 consists of 14 residues. Germline V lookup: CDR1 DFQATT, CDR2 SNEGSKA (reference sequence). The CDR3 region is CSARVNSLSSPLHF.

This clonotype is classed as large by frequency. The genes are TRBV19 and TRBJ1-1; TCRdb's D call of TRBD1 is untestable without DNA. The CDR3 extends over 15 amino acids. Germline CDR1 is LNHDA and CDR2 is SQIVND (reference sequence). CDR3 residues: CASSIEDRVDTEAFF.

The V call is TRBV4-3, the J call TRBJ2-1; checking the TCRdb D call of TRBD2 is not possible without DNA. This CDR3 region has 16 residues. Per germline, CDR1 LGHNA and CDR2 YSLEER. This chain's CDR3 is CASSARRGGLNNEQFF.

This clonotype is classed as medium-sized (0.01 to 0.1%) by frequency. The V call is TRBV6-1, the J call TRBJ1-5. This CDR3 is 13 amino acids long. Germline CDR1 MNHNS, CDR2 SASEGT. The CDR3 reads CASAKDGNQPQHF.

The chain joins TRBV14 to TRBJ2-5; the TRBD2 assignment by TCRdb is unverifiable without DNA. Germline V gene lookup returns CDR1 SGHDN and CDR2 FVKESK. CDR3 size: 15 residues. The chain's CDR3 is CASSHLDPFAGTQYF.

V usage is TRBV7-9 and J usage is TRBJ1-3; TCRdb lists TRBD1, though no DNA is available to test this call. The CDR3 extends over 15 amino acids. Germline V gives CDR1 SEHNR, CDR2 FQNEAQ (reference sequence). The CDR3 is CASSFGRDSGNTIYF.